The clone carrying this T cell receptor beta chain has more than one count but fewer than ten. The antigen is not known. This specimen comes from a study of response to subunit inactivated influenza vaccine. Findings and limits, study-wide: Authors suggested that a seasonal influenza vaccination recruits few new T cells each time.

TCRdb re-called the RT-PCR reads through MiXCR, storing one row per CDR3 protein. The data show some 640,000 distinct CDR3 sequences, approximately 15% seen once. The CDR3 runs to 15 residues. Trimming took 5 bases from V and 7 from J; bases not matched to a gene: 11. CDR1 is SGDLS and CDR2 is YYNGEE in the germline V gene. This receptor was obtained from a man aged 45 to 65 who received an inactivated influenza vaccine. This chain joins TRBV9 and TRBJ2-2, with 7 bases that match TRBD2. The starting material was PBMCs from blood, obtained 14 to 15 days before vaccination. The CDR3 region has the DNA TGTGCCAGCAGTCCAGGCGGGAGCTCTCTCGGGGAGCTGTTTTTT. Encoded protein: CASSPGGSSLGELFF. Full variable domain (rest looked up from reference TRBV9 and TRBJ2-2): DSGVTQTPKHLITATGQRVTLRCSPRSGDLSVYWYQQSLDQGLQFLIQYYNGEERAKGNILERFSAQQFPDLHSELNLSSLELGDSALYFCASSPGGSSLGELFFGEGSRLTVL.